This T cell receptor (beta chain) was recorded in a study of T cells in Graves' hyperthyroidism and ophthalmopathy. The source material, RNA transcripts, was used to amplify TCR beta CDR3 regions. The primer set for the first-round RT-PCR of the TCR CDR3 was HTBI. MiXCR, applied by TCRdb to the multiplex PCR reads, yields one record per CDR3 protein. Of 750,000 to 900,000 distinct CDR3 sequences in the sample, about 38% were seen once. At least ten counts were recorded for this clonotype. Its antigen is undetermined. Study results and limitations: Separating ophthalmopathy from stable hyperthyroidism was achieved by a 13 V-J model.

An absence of ophthalmopathy progression within 18 months meant stable Graves' hyperthyroidism. Hyperthyroidism in the patients, aged 18 to 65, was newly diagnosed and under 2 months in duration. The study based diagnoses on clinical symptoms, serum thyroxine and TRAb, thyroid ultrasound and orbital computed tomography. Material for sequencing was blood. The source of this sequence is a man younger than 35 with Graves' hyperthyroidism.

Here the CDR3 DNA reads TGCAGCGTCTCCCGGGACCCGGGGAACACTGAAGCTTTCTTT. It yields the protein CSVSRDPGNTEAFF. The chain is built from TRBV29-1 and TRBJ1-1; a weak D match, TRBD1 (5 bases). V gave up 6 bases and J gave up 1 base, with 15 bases separating them. The germline V gene encodes CDR1 SQVTM and CDR2 ANQGSEA. There are 14 residues in the CDR3.